This entry lists 31 T cell receptor beta chains sequenced from one sample in a study. TCRdb analysed the RT-PCR reads with MiXCR anew, one entry per CDR3 protein. Among more than 600,000 distinct CDR3 sequences listed, 12% to 15% were seen once. Material for sequencing was memory CD4+ T cells from blood. These receptor sequences come from a female donor in good health, serving as a healthy control.

This clonotype was seen repeatedly, ten times or more. The gene calls are TRBV2 and TRBJ1-6; possibly TRBD1 for D (6 bases). The CDR3 length is 15 residues. V gave up 7 bases and J gave up 2 bases, with 12 bases separating them. Germline CDR1 is SNHLY and CDR2 is FYNNEI. The CDR3 nucleotides read TGTGCCAGCAAAACAGGGTGGCCCTATAATTCACCCCTCCACTTT. Translating gives CASKTGWPYNSPLHF. Looking up the rest from reference TRBV2 and TRBJ1-6 gives the full variable domain: EPEVTQTPSHQVTQMGQEVILRCVPISNHLYFYWYRQILGQKVEFLVSFYNNEISEKSEIFDDQFSVERPDGSNFTLKIRSTKLEDSAMYFCASKTGWPYNSPLHFGNGTRLTVT.

This clonotype was seen more than once but under ten times. This chain links TRBV6-5 with TRBJ1-2; 8 bases are a match to TRBD1. The CDR3 sequence is 15 residues long. Germline V gene lookup returns CDR1 MNHEY and CDR2 SVGAGI. V was clipped by 6 bases and J by 0 bases; unmatched bases: 6. The CDR3 here is CASRAGTGSNYGYTF. The CDR3 region has the DNA TGTGCCAGCAGAGCTGGGACAGGATCTAACTATGGCTACACCTTC.

At least ten counts were recorded for this clonotype. V is TRBV5-5 and J is TRBJ2-7; TRBD2 agrees at 9 bases. Germline V CDR1 and CDR2: SGHKS, YYEKEE (reference sequence). Trimming took 0 bases from V and 5 from J; bases not matched to a gene: 3. The CDR3 has 14 amino acids. The CDR3, as DNA: TGTGCCAGCAGCTTGGTAGCGGGAGTCGACGAGCAGTACTTC. The encoded protein is CASSLVAGVDEQYF.

Ten or more counts support this clonotype. At one end the junction does not follow the germline gene, possibly because of a read error. V and J are TRBV5-4 and TRBJ2-5; the D is unclear. Germline lookup yields CDR1 SGHNT and CDR2 YYREEE (reference sequence). The CDR3 totals 13 residues. The CDR3, as DNA: TGCGCCAGCAGCTTGTCCGGACAAGAGACCCAGTACTTC. This codes for CASSLSGQETQYF. The full variable domain, completed using reference TRBV5-4 and TRBJ2-5, is ETGVTQSPTHLIKTRGQQVTLRCSSQSGHNTVSWYQQALGQGPQFIFQYYREEENGRGNFPPRFSGLQFPNYSSELNVNALELDDSALYLCASSLSGQETQYFGPGTRLLVL.

In its sample, this clonotype was seen a few times. V is TRBV6-5 and J is TRBJ2-7, with a tentative D call TRBD1 (6 bases). V was clipped by 8 bases and J by 2 bases, with 7 bases between them. CDR3 size: 11 residues. Germline V gene sequence: CDR1 MNHEY, CDR2 SVGAGI. The CDR3 loop reads CASRDTYEQYF. CDR3 coding DNA: TGTGCCAGCCGGGACACCTACGAGCAGTACTTC.

This chain uses TRBV12-3 or TRBV12-4 with TRBJ1-5, with D possibly being TRBD1 (5 bases). CDR3 length: 15 residues. The V end lost 3 bases, the J end lost 0 bases, and 9 bases lay between the germline ends. CDR3 protein: CASSFDSYSNQPQHF. CDR3 nucleotides: TGTGCCAGCAGTTTTGACAGTTATAGCAATCAGCCCCAGCATTTT.

The V call is TRBV28, the J call TRBJ2-1; 7 bases are a match to TRBD1. J lost 3 bases, V lost 5 bases, and 4 bases had no gene match. The length of the CDR3 is 14 residues. Germline CDR1 is MDHEN and CDR2 is SYDVKM. The CDR3 coding sequence is TGTGCCAGCAGTCGAGGACAGGACTACAATGAGCAGTTCTTC. Translating gives CASSRGQDYNEQFF.

By share of the sample, this clonotype is medium-sized. The rearrangement joins TRBV9 to TRBJ1-2; 7 nucleotides line up with TRBD1. After removal of 0 bases from V and 8 bases from J, the junction contained 7 bases not matched to a gene. Germline loops: CDR1 SGDLS, CDR2 YYNGEE. The CDR3 consists of 14 residues. The CDR3 reads CASSVDRGVRGYTF. The CDR3 DNA sequence: TGTGCCAGCAGCGTAGACAGGGGAGTGAGAGGCTACACCTTC.

This clonotype has a handful of counts. The genes are TRBV7-8 and TRBJ2-3, with 7 bases that match TRBD1. The ends lost 5 bases at V and 2 bases at J; junction bases unmatched: 4. Germline loops: CDR1 SGHVS, CDR2 FQNEAQ. CDR3 size: 14 residues. The CDR3 loop reads CASSRGQHTDTQYF. Written as DNA, the CDR3 is TGTGCCAGCAGCCGGGGACAGCACACAGATACGCAGTATTTT.

In its sample, this clonotype was seen many times. The chain employs TRBV29-1 and TRBJ2-1; D gene unclear. V lost 6 bases to trimming and J lost 6 bases, with 9 bases between them. Germline assignment: CDR1 SQVTM and CDR2 ANQGSEA. The CDR3 spans 11 residues. CDR3 nucleotide sequence: TGCAGCGTAGCGCCATCCAATGAGCAGTTCTTC. This gives the protein CSVAPSNEQFF.

This clonotype has ten or more counts. The chain recombines TRBV10-3 with TRBJ2-1, with no clear D. With 3 bases removed from V and 9 bases from J, the gap between germline ends came to 9 bases. Germline values: CDR1 ENHRY, CDR2 SYGVKD. This CDR3 contains 12 residues. The CDR3 DNA follows: TGTGCCATCAGTGATATGGCAAGTGAGCAGTTCTTC. This encodes CAISDMASEQFF.

The V gene is TRBV10-3, the J gene TRBJ1-2; 7 bases fit TRBD1. CDR3 length equals 12 residues. Unmatched junction bases numbered 6, after V lost 6 bases and J lost 8 bases. Germline V gene sequence: CDR1 ENHRY, CDR2 SYGVKD. CDR3 DNA: TGTGCCATCAGGGGACAGTCTGACGGCTACACCTTC. Its translation is CAIRGQSDGYTF.

This clonotype was detected a few times. The chain is built from TRBV7-8 and TRBJ1-4; possible D gene TRBD1, 5 bases. This CDR3 region has 16 residues. The ends were cut back, 4 bases at V and 10 bases at J, with 22 bases in the middle. Germline V gives CDR1 SGHVS, CDR2 FQNEAQ. This CDR3 is CASSSQVGQGMGKLFF. Here the CDR3 DNA reads TGTGCCAGCAGCTCCCAAGTGGGGCAGGGTATGGGAAAACTGTTTTTT.

A few counts support this clonotype. The rearrangement links TRBV7-2 to TRBJ2-3, with TRBD1 as a possible D gene (6 bases). Trimming stripped 0 bases from V and 9 bases from J, with 19 bases between. This CDR3 comprises 16 residues. CDR1 SGHTA and CDR2 FQGNSA come from the germline V gene. CDR3 region: CASSLAAAPSQGTQYF. The CDR3 coding sequence is TGTGCCAGCAGCTTAGCTGCGGCTCCGTCCCAGGGGACGCAGTATTTT.

This clonotype has a handful of counts. The chain uses TRBV20-1 and TRBJ1-6; D call uncertain. Between the trimmed V and J ends, which lost 6 bases and 8 bases, there was a span of 17 bases. From germline, CDR1 is DFQATT and CDR2 SNEGSKA (reference sequence). CDR3 size: 14 residues. CDR3 region: CSAPHHRQDSPLHF. Here the CDR3 DNA reads TGCAGTGCCCCACACCACCGGCAAGATTCACCCCTCCACTTT.

This clonotype has a handful of counts. The chain has TRBV7-2 and TRBJ2-2; weak D call: TRBD1 (5 bases). The CDR3 consists of 14 residues. Germline values: CDR1 SGHTA, CDR2 FQGNSA. V was pared by 6 bases and J by 5 bases, with 13 bases between. CDR3 in DNA: TGTGCCAGCAGGCTTTCAGGGATAACCGGGGAGCTGTTTTTT. It encodes CASRLSGITGELFF.

V usage is TRBV4-3 and J usage is TRBJ2-1; 11 nucleotides line up with TRBD2. The junction had 7 bases not matched to a gene; V was cut back by 2 bases and J by 7 bases. Germline loops: CDR1 LGHNA, CDR2 YSLEER. This CDR3 is 16 amino acids long. CDR3: CASSQPTSGSKNEQFF. DNA for the CDR3: TGCGCCAGCAGCCAACCAACTAGCGGGAGTAAGAATGAGCAGTTCTTC.

This chain connects TRBV7-2 to TRBJ2-2, with unresolved D. V was clipped by 3 bases and J by 4 bases, with 9 bases between them. This CDR3 region has 14 residues. Per the germline V gene, CDR1 is SGHTA and CDR2 is FQGNSA. CDR3 in DNA: TGTGCCAGCAGCTTCGGATCGGTCACCGGGGAGCTGTTTTTT. Its translation is CASSFGSVTGELFF.

This clonotype was seen only a few times. The chain is built from TRBV19 and TRBJ1-2; D possibly corresponds to TRBD1 (6 bases). The CDR3 is 12 amino acids. Trimming pared 9 bases from V and 8 bases from J, leaving 16 bases between. CDR1 and CDR2 from the germline V gene are LNHDA and SQIVND (reference sequence). The CDR3 loop is CASLDQGYGYTF. In DNA, the CDR3 is TGTGCCAGCCTCGACCAGGGGTACGGCTACACCTTC.

This clonotype was found a few times. V and J are TRBV12-3 or TRBV12-4 and TRBJ2-7, with D perhaps TRBD1 or TRBD2 (5 bases each). Trimming took 4 bases from V and 2 from J, leaving 12 bases between them. There are 14 residues in the CDR3. CDR3 coding DNA: TGTGCCAGCAGTTCCTGGGGGTTGGCCTACGAGCAGTACTTC. This sequence encodes CASSSWGLAYEQYF.

V gene TRBV7-2 combines with J gene TRBJ2-1; D possibly uses TRBD1 or TRBD2 (5 bases each). The V and J ends lost 1 base and 9 bases respectively, with 13 bases between them. Germline CDR1 SGHTA, CDR2 FQGNSA. This CDR3 is 14 amino acids long. The CDR3 DNA is TGTGCCAGCAGCTTAGGGGACCGTTTAGGTGAGCAGTTCTTC. This codes for CASSLGDRLGEQFF. The variable domain in full, completed from reference TRBV7-2 and TRBJ2-1, reads GAGVSQSPSNKVTEKGKDVELRCDPISGHTALYWYRQSLGQGLEFLIYFQGNSAPDKSGLPSDRFSAERTGGSVSTLTIQRTQQEDSAVYLCASSLGDRLGEQFFGPGTRLTVL.

A few counts support this clonotype. The chain employs TRBV28 and TRBJ1-1; D call uncertain. V was pared by 2 bases and J by 8 bases, with 3 bases between. Germline-derived CDR1 and CDR2 are MDHEN and SYDVKM. The CDR3 has 10 amino acids. The CDR3 DNA sequence: TGTGCCAGCAGTTTAAGGGAAGCTTTCTTT. Amino acid sequence: CASSLREAFF.

This rearrangement joins TRBV3-1 to TRBJ2-4; no firm D call. The CDR3 has 16 residues. The germline gives CDR1 LGHDT, CDR2 YNNKEL (reference sequence). Trimming shortened V by 3 bases and J by 0 bases, and 12 bases separated the two germline ends. This CDR3 reads CASSHYQGLAKNIQYF. CDR3 coding DNA: TGTGCCAGCAGCCATTATCAAGGGCTAGCCAAAAACATTCAGTACTTC.

The chain has TRBV4-1 and TRBJ1-2; 9 nucleotides match TRBD1. The V and J ends lost 5 bases and 1 base, in that order; junction bases with no gene match: 5. Per the germline V gene, CDR1 is MGHRA and CDR2 is YSYEKL. The CDR3 runs to 15 residues. The CDR3 bases are TGCGCCAGCAGCGATCGACAGGGGGTTAACTATGGCTACACCTTC. Translating it yields CASSDRQGVNYGYTF.

CDR3 region: CSASDGTLGEQYF. In nucleotides, the CDR3 is TGCAGTGCTAGTGACGGGACACTCGGCGAGCAGTACTTC. V usage is TRBV20-1 and J usage is TRBJ2-7; D is perhaps TRBD1 (6 bases). Trimming removed 3 bases at V and 6 bases at J, with 15 bases between. The CDR3 has 13 residues. Germline-derived CDR1 and CDR2 are DFQATT and SNEGSKA (reference sequence).

This clonotype turned up a few times. The chain couples TRBV28 to TRBJ1-2; D is unresolved. V lost 4 bases, J lost 8 bases, and 8 bases lay in between. Germline CDR1 MDHEN, CDR2 SYDVKM. This CDR3 is built from 11 residues. The CDR3 DNA reads TGTGCCAGCAGTTCGGGGATAGGCTACACCTTC. Translating gives CASSSGIGYTF.

This clonotype was observed many times. V usage is TRBV12-3 or TRBV12-4 and J usage is TRBJ2-5; D unresolved. There are 13 residues in the CDR3. The V end was cut by 6 bases, the J end by 3 bases, with 11 bases between. The CDR3 region is CASRRTVEETQYF. The CDR3 DNA is TGTGCCAGCAGACGTACAGTGGAAGAGACCCAGTACTTC.

This clonotype was counted at least ten times. The chain combines TRBV27 with TRBJ2-2; 8 bases match TRBD1. CDR1 and CDR2 (germline): MNHEY, SMNVEV (reference sequence). CDR3 length equals 15 residues. Losses at the gene ends were 3 bases for V and 10 bases for J; bases not matched to a gene: 10. The CDR3 loop is CASSLRTGWYPELFF. Here the CDR3 DNA reads TGTGCCAGCAGTTTGAGGACAGGGTGGTACCCGGAGCTGTTTTTT.

This clonotype was seen more than once but under ten times. The chain uses TRBV6-6 and TRBJ1-4; no firm D call. CDR3 length equals 15 residues. CDR1 MNHNY and CDR2 SVGAGI come from the germline V gene (reference sequence). Trimming cost V 6 bases and J 0 bases, with 11 bases left between them. The CDR3 loop is CASRGTDATNEKLFF. CDR3 nucleotides: TGTGCCAGCAGGGGAACCGACGCAACTAATGAAAAACTGTTTTTT.

The chain combines TRBV24-1 with TRBJ2-2; 9 nucleotides line up with TRBD2. The CDR3 covers 19 residues. V was clipped by 5 bases and J by 0 bases; unmatched bases: 12. Germline V lookup: CDR1 KGHDR, CDR2 SFDVKD. The CDR3 reads CATSGGFSGRVANTGELFF. The CDR3 region has the DNA TGTGCCACCAGTGGCGGATTTAGCGGGAGAGTGGCGAACACCGGGGAGCTGTTTTTT.

V gene TRBV20-1 combines with J gene TRBJ1-1, with D maybe TRBD1 (5 bases). The germline V gene encodes CDR1 DFQATT and CDR2 SNEGSKA (reference sequence). CDR3 length equals 13 residues. V dropped 6 bases and J dropped 1 base, with 12 bases sitting between them. The CDR3 DNA reads as TGCAGTGCCGGGGGGAGACCGAACACTGAAGCTTTCTTT. It specifies CSAGGRPNTEAFF.